The 30 T cell receptor beta chains given below trace back to one sample, sequenced in a study of blood T cell repertoires in COVID-19. Libraries were prepared by immunoSEQ multiplex PCR; TCRdb keeps only in-frame clonotypes and omits some of them. This sample has approximately 280,000 clones; around nine tenths occur once, and the top ten carry about 2.7%. The sequenced material came from PBMCs or T cells enriched from blood (not recorded which). The receptors originated from a woman under 30 who had recovered from COVID-19.

The gene calls are TRBV7-2 and TRBJ1-3, with 8 bases matching TRBD1. V trimming: 8 bases; J trimming: 1 base; junction bases outside the gene matches: 10. The CDR3 runs 16 residues. CDR1 is SGHTA and CDR2 is FQGNSA in the germline V gene. The CDR3: CASSLTGAQSGNTIYF. DNA for the CDR3: TGTGCCAGCTCCTTGACAGGGGCCCAATCTGGAAACACCATATATTTT.

J is TRBJ2-7 and V is TRBV9; 11 bases line up with TRBD2. The V gene end was trimmed by 4 bases and the J gene end by 6 bases; junction bases not matched to a gene: 6. Germline values: CDR1 SGDLS, CDR2 YYNGEE. The CDR3 spans 14 residues. In DNA, the CDR3 is TGTGCCAGCAGCCGGACTAGCGGGTACCCCGAGCAGTACTTC. Amino acid sequence: CASSRTSGYPEQYF.

The rearrangement links TRBV7-2 to TRBJ2-3; TRBD2 might be the D (5 bases). Looked up from germline, CDR1 is SGHTA and CDR2 is FQGNSA. This CDR3 has 16 residues. V shed 2 bases and J shed 0 bases, with 12 bases lying between them. CDR3 DNA sequence: TGTGCCAGCAGCTTAACCCGGGATTCTAGCACAGATACGCAGTATTTT. Protein sequence: CASSLTRDSSTDTQYF.

The chain recombines TRBV7-8 with TRBJ2-1, with 7 bases fitting TRBD1. The CDR3 runs to 16 residues. The V and J ends lost 2 bases and 2 bases, in that order; junction bases with no gene match: 6. Germline V gene lookup returns CDR1 SGHVS and CDR2 FQNEAQ. CDR3 protein: CASSLPRQGAYNEQFF. CDR3 bases: TGTGCCAGCAGCTTACCTCGACAGGGAGCCTACAATGAGCAGTTCTTC. Supplemented by reference TRBV7-8 and TRBJ2-1, the full variable domain reads GAGVSQSPRYKVAKRGQDVALRCDPISGHVSLFWYQQALGQGPEFLTYFQNEAQLDKSGLPSDRFFAERPEGSVSTLKIQRTQQEDSAVYLCASSLPRQGAYNEQFFGPGTRLTVL.

A word on this clone: The same CDR3 is also encoded by other DNA sequences in this sample. This chain uses TRBV5-1 with TRBJ2-6; D remains unclear. Trimming removed 0 bases from V and 0 bases from J, with 4 bases in between. The CDR3 is 15 amino acids. CDR1 SGHRS and CDR2 YFSETQ come from the germline V gene. CDR3 loop: CASSLGGSGANVLTF. For the CDR3, the DNA is TGCGCCAGCAGCTTGGGAGGCTCTGGGGCCAACGTCCTGACTTTC.

The chain carries TRBV24-1 and TRBJ2-3; D is unclear. Germline V gives CDR1 KGHDR, CDR2 SFDVKD. The CDR3 covers 13 residues. Trimming left V 7 bases short and J 6 bases short, with 13 bases between. The CDR3 loop reads CATRGPLIDTQYF. The CDR3 bases are TGTGCCACCAGGGGCCCGCTGATTGATACGCAGTATTTT.

V is TRBV27 and J is TRBJ2-6; D uncertain. The CDR3 has 15 residues. V lost 6 bases to trimming and J lost 0 bases, with 9 bases between them. CDR1 and CDR2 from the germline V gene are MNHEY and SMNVEV (reference sequence). The CDR3: CASRRESSGANVLTF. CDR3 nucleotide sequence: TGTGCCAGCAGGAGAGAGAGCTCTGGGGCCAACGTCCTGACTTTC. Drawing the rest from reference TRBV27 and TRBJ2-6, the complete variable domain is EAQVTQNPRYLITVTGKKLTVTCSQNMNHEYMSWYRQDPGLGLRQIYYSMNVEVTDKGDVPEGYKVSRKEKRNFPLILESPSPNQTSLYFCASRRESSGANVLTFGAGSRLTVL.

The genes are TRBV5-1 and TRBJ1-5; 7 bases match TRBD1. Germline CDR1 is SGHRS and CDR2 is YFSETQ. This CDR3 is 16 amino acids long. V shed 4 bases, J shed 0 bases, and the junction held 7 bases outside the gene matches. DNA for the CDR3: TGCGCCAGCAGCCCGGGACAGCTAAATAGCAATCAGCCCCAGCATTTT. Protein sequence: CASSPGQLNSNQPQHF.

This clone is a singleton in its sample. This rearrangement joins TRBV5-1 to TRBJ2-7; a weak D match, TRBD2 (6 bases). In germline, CDR1 is SGHRS, CDR2 YFSETQ. Trimming pared 2 bases from V and 2 bases from J, leaving 11 bases between. This CDR3 has 14 amino acids. The CDR3 loop is CASSFRDSTYEQYF. Written as DNA, the CDR3 is TGCGCCAGCAGCTTCCGGGACTCCACCTACGAGCAGTACTTC.

The chain links TRBV2 to TRBJ2-7; unclear D gene. Trimming removed 0 bases from V and 12 bases from J, with 15 bases in between. Germline CDR1 and CDR2: SNHLY and FYNNEI. This CDR3 region has 13 residues. CDR3 sequence: CASSEALLAFGYF. The CDR3 DNA is TGTGCCAGCAGTGAAGCGCTTTTAGCATTCGGGTACTTC.

This chain uses TRBV4-1 with TRBJ2-4; 9 bases agree with TRBD2. This CDR3 has 15 amino acids. Germline V gene lookup returns CDR1 MGHRA and CDR2 YSYEKL. V lost 2 bases, J lost 5 bases, and 4 bases stayed unmatched. The CDR3 loop reads CASSQPSGGQNIQYF. CDR3 nucleotide sequence: TGCGCCAGCAGCCAACCCAGCGGGGGGCAAAACATTCAGTACTTC.

The J gene is TRBJ2-3, the V gene TRBV11-3, with 9 bases identical to TRBD1. V dropped 2 bases and J dropped 4; count of bases not matched to a gene: 1. The CDR3 is 14 amino acids. Germline V lookup: CDR1 SGHNT, CDR2 YENEEA. In DNA form, the CDR3 reads TGTGCCAGCAGCTTACGACAGGGGGCAGATACGCAGTATTTT. Translating it yields CASSLRQGADTQYF.

DNA for the CDR3: TGTGCCAGCAGCACCGGGGGAGAGATGAACACTGAAGCTTTCTTT. This translates into CASSTGGEMNTEAFF. V usage is TRBV5-6 and J usage is TRBJ1-1; D might be TRBD1 (5 bases). V was shortened by 4 bases and J by 0 bases, with 13 bases between the two germline ends. The CDR3 has 15 amino acids. In germline, CDR1 is SGHDT, CDR2 YYEEEE.

The chain couples TRBV28 to TRBJ2-7, with 7 bases that match TRBD1. Germline V gives CDR1 MDHEN, CDR2 SYDVKM. The CDR3 extends over 13 amino acids. The trim removed 6 bases at V and 3 bases at J, leaving 5 bases unmatched. The CDR3 DNA follows: TGTGCCAGCAGGATTACAGGGGTCTACGAGCAGTACTTC. It translates to CASRITGVYEQYF.

This clone was picked up one time. The chain is built from TRBV4-3 and TRBJ1-1, with TRBD1 identical over 7 bases. The CDR3 extends over 15 amino acids. Germline CDR1 LGHNA, CDR2 YSLEER. The V gene end was trimmed by 1 base and the J gene end by 1 base; junction bases not matched to a gene: 3. This CDR3 is CASSQGHRGNTEAFF. The CDR3 DNA reads as TGCGCCAGCAGCCAAGGGCACAGGGGGAACACTGAAGCTTTCTTT.

The chain employs TRBV7-2 and TRBJ1-4; D remains unclear. This CDR3 region has 16 residues. V was cut by 5 bases and J by 8 bases, with 21 bases left in between. Germline V gene lookup returns CDR1 SGHTA and CDR2 FQGNSA. The CDR3 nucleotides are TGTGCCAGCAGCCCAATGTCGAGACTTTGGGTCGAAAAACTGTTTTTT. Translation gives CASSPMSRLWVEKLFF.

The chain joins TRBV19 to TRBJ2-3; 9 bases align to TRBD2. Trimming cost V 3 bases and J 2 bases; bases outside gene matches: 15. This CDR3 is built from 19 residues. CDR1 and CDR2 from the germline V gene are LNHDA and SQIVND (reference sequence). CDR3: CASSIPSGTHAGNTDTQYF. The CDR3 nucleotides read TGTGCCAGTAGTATCCCTAGCGGGACTCACGCCGGGAACACAGATACGCAGTATTTT. The full variable domain, its missing parts supplied by reference TRBV19 and TRBJ2-3, is DGGITQSPKYLFRKEGQNVTLSCEQNLNHDAMYWYRQDPGQGLRLIYYSQIVNDFQKGDIAEGYSVSREKKESFPLTVTSAQKNPTAFYLCASSIPSGTHAGNTDTQYFGPGTRLTVL.

The chain is built from TRBV9 and TRBJ2-7; 7 positions agree with TRBD2. This CDR3 has 14 amino acids. Germline lookup yields CDR1 SGDLS and CDR2 YYNGEE. Trimming removed 1 base from V and 4 bases from J; junction bases left unmatched: 5. CDR3 nucleotides: TGTGCCAGCAGCGTATCGAGCGGGGAATACGAGCAGTACTTC. This gives the protein CASSVSSGEYEQYF.

The rearrangement joins TRBV28 to TRBJ2-1; D ambiguous. Per the germline V gene, CDR1 is MDHEN and CDR2 is SYDVKM. Trimming removed 3 bases at V and 2 bases at J, with 5 bases between. This CDR3 is built from 13 residues. Here the CDR3 DNA reads TGTGCCAGCAGTTTTATAGCCTACAATGAGCAGTTCTTC. It is translated as CASSFIAYNEQFF.

V usage is TRBV12-3 or TRBV12-4 and J usage is TRBJ2-2; D perhaps matches TRBD1 (5 bases). Trimming removed 6 bases from V and 8 bases from J, with 10 bases in between. The CDR3 contains 12 residues. The CDR3 is CASRLNRGELFF. The CDR3 nucleotides read TGTGCCAGCAGACTCAACAGGGGGGAGCTGTTTTTT.

The J gene is TRBJ2-3, the V gene TRBV18, with D tentatively TRBD2 (6 bases). Germline V gene data show CDR1 as KGHSH and CDR2 as LQKENI. The CDR3 runs 14 residues. The germline V and J ends were trimmed by 2 bases and 4 bases, with 10 bases remaining between them. CDR3 residues: CASSPGGIADTQYF. CDR3 nucleotides: TGTGCCAGCTCACCAGGGGGGATCGCAGATACGCAGTATTTT.

The chain employs TRBV30 and TRBJ1-2; D is unresolved. From germline, CDR1 is GTSNPN and CDR2 SVGIG (reference sequence). This CDR3 spans 15 amino acids. Trimming removed 1 base from V and 1 base from J, with 13 bases in between. CDR3 residues: CAWSDPGNYNYGYTF. The CDR3 coding sequence is TGTGCCTGGAGTGACCCGGGGAATTATAACTATGGCTACACCTTC.

V and J are TRBV7-2 and TRBJ1-5; tentatively, D is TRBD1 (5 bases). The CDR3 sequence is 16 residues long. Germline values: CDR1 SGHTA, CDR2 FQGNSA. The V gene lost 5 bases and the J gene lost 4 bases, with 18 bases spanning the gap. For the CDR3, the DNA is TGTGCCAGCAGCGTAGGGGTGGGCCAGAGAAATCAGCCCCAGCATTTT. This sequence encodes CASSVGVGQRNQPQHF.

The V and J genes are TRBV6-6 and TRBJ1-2; D is unresolved. The CDR3 contains 11 residues. V lost 4 bases, J lost 5 bases, and 5 bases lay in between. Germline-derived CDR1 and CDR2 are MNHNY and SVGAGI (reference sequence). In nucleotides, the CDR3 is TGTGCCAGCAGTTTCGGGTATGGCTACACCTTC. It is translated as CASSFGYGYTF.

The rearrangement joins TRBV30 to TRBJ1-2; D unclear. There are 18 residues in the CDR3. Trimming stripped 3 bases from V and 2 bases from J, with 25 bases between. CDR1 and CDR2 from the germline V gene are GTSNPN and SVGIG (reference sequence). The CDR3 reads CAWRERNKIGRKNYGYTF. Written as DNA, the CDR3 is TGTGCCTGGAGGGAGAGGAACAAGATCGGCAGAAAGAACTATGGCTACACCTTC.

The chain joins TRBV28 to TRBJ2-2, with no clear D. From germline, CDR1 is MDHEN and CDR2 SYDVKM. The germline V and J ends were trimmed by 3 bases and 1 base, with 21 bases remaining between them. The CDR3 extends over 19 amino acids. The CDR3 loop reads CASSFDLVKVQQNTGELFF. For the CDR3, the DNA is TGTGCCAGCAGTTTCGATTTGGTCAAAGTTCAACAGAACACCGGGGAGCTGTTTTTT. Full variable domain (missing parts from reference TRBV28 and TRBJ2-2): DVKVTQSSRYLVKRTGEKVFLECVQDMDHENMFWYRQDPGLGLRLIYFSYDVKMKEKGDIPEGYSVSREKKERFSLILESASTNQTSMYLCASSFDLVKVQQNTGELFFGEGSRLTVL.

This clone occurred a few times. The DNA for the CDR3 is TGTGCCAGCACGCAGCAGGGACAGAATACGCAGTATTTT. This translates into CASTQQGQNTQYF. This chain links TRBV27 with TRBJ2-3; TRBD1 agrees at 7 bases. The V and J ends lost 7 bases and 7 bases, in that order; junction bases with no gene match: 8. CDR1 and CDR2 (germline): MNHEY, SMNVEV (reference sequence). This CDR3 has 13 residues.

The J gene is TRBJ1-2, the V gene TRBV24-1; TRBD1 matches at 9 bases. From germline, CDR1 is KGHDR and CDR2 SFDVKD. V shed 6 bases, J shed 1 base, and the junction held 8 bases outside the gene matches. The CDR3 is 16 residues long. This CDR3 reads CATSTGGELYNYGYTF. DNA of the CDR3: TGTGCCACCAGTACAGGGGGCGAACTGTATAACTATGGCTACACCTTC.

V is TRBV7-2 and J is TRBJ2-3; 7 nucleotides line up with TRBD2. After removal of 6 bases from V and 0 bases from J, the junction contained 6 bases not matched to a gene. The germline V gene encodes CDR1 SGHTA and CDR2 FQGNSA. This CDR3 region has 15 residues. The CDR3 here is CASSIAGPSTDTQYF. Here the CDR3 DNA reads TGTGCCAGCAGTATAGCGGGTCCTAGCACAGATACGCAGTATTTT.

This chain joins TRBV7-9 and TRBJ2-5; a weak D match, TRBD2 (5 bases). The CDR3 spans 14 residues. V dropped 5 bases and J dropped 2 bases, with 12 bases sitting between them. Germline V gives CDR1 SEHNR, CDR2 FQNEAQ (reference sequence). CDR3 in amino acids: CASSTAGRQETQYF. The CDR3 DNA is TGTGCCAGCAGCACCGCGGGCAGGCAAGAGACCCAGTACTTC.